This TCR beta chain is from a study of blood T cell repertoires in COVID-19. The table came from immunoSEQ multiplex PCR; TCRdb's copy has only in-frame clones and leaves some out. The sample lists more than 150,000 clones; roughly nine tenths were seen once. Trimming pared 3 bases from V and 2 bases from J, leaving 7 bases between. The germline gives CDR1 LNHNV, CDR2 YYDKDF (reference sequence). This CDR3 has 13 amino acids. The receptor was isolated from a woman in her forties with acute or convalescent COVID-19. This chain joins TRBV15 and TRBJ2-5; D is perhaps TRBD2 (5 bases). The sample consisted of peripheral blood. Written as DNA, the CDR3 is TGTGCCACCAGCAGGGACTCGCAAGAGACCCAGTACTTC. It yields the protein CATSRDSQETQYF.